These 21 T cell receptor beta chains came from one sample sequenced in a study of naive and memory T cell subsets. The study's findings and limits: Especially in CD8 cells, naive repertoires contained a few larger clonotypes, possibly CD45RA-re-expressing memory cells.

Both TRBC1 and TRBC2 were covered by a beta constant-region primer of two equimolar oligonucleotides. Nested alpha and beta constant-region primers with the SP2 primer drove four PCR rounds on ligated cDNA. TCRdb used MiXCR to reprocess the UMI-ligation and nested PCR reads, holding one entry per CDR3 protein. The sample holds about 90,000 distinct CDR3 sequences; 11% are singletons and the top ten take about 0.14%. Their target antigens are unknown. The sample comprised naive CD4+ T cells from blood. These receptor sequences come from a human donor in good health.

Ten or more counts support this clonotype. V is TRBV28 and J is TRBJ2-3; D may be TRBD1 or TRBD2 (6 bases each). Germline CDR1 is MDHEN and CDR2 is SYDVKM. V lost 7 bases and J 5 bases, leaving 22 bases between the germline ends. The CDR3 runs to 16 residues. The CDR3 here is CASTPSRGPRRDTQYF. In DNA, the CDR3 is TGTGCCAGCACTCCAAGTCGGGGGCCCCGAAGAGATACGCAGTATTTT. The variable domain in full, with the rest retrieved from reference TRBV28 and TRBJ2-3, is DVKVTQSSRYLVKRTGEKVFLECVQDMDHENMFWYRQDPGLGLRLIYFSYDVKMKEKGDIPEGYSVSREKKERFSLILESASTNQTSMYLCASTPSRGPRRDTQYFGPGTRLTVL.

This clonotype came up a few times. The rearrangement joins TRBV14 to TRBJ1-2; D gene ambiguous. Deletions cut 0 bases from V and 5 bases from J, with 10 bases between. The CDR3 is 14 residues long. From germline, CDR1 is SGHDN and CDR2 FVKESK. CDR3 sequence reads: CASSQEAGGYGYTF. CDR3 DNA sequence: TGTGCCAGCAGCCAAGAGGCAGGAGGGTATGGCTACACCTTC.

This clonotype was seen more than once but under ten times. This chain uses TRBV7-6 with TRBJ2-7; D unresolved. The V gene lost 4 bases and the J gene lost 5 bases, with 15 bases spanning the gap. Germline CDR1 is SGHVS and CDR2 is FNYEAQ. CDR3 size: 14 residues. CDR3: CASSSIKGIHEQYF. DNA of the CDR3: TGTGCCAGCAGCTCGATCAAGGGCATCCACGAGCAGTACTTC.

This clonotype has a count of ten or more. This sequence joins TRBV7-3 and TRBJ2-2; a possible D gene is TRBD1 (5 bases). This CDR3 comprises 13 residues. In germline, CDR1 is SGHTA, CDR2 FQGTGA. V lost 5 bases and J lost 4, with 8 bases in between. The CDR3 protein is CASSPQATGELFF. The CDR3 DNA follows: TGTGCCAGCAGCCCACAGGCCACCGGGGAGCTGTTTTTT.

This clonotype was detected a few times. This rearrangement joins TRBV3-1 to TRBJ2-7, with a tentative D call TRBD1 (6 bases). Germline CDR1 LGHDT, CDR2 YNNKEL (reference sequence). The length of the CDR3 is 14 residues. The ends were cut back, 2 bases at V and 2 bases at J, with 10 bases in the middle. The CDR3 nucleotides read TGTGCCAGCAGCCAATGGACAGCCCCCTACGAGCAGTACTTC. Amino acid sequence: CASSQWTAPYEQYF.

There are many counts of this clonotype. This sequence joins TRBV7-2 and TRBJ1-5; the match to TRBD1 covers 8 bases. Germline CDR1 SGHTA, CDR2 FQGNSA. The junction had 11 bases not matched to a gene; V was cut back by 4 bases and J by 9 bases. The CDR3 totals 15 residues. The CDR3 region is CASSSGTGGPMPQHF. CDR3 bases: TGTGCCAGCAGCTCCGGGACAGGCGGACCGATGCCCCAGCATTTT.

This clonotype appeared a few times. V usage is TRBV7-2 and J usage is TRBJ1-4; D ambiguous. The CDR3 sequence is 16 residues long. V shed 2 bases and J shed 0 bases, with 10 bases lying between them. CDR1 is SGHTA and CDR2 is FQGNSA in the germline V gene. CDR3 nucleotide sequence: TGTGCCAGCAGCTTAAGGCCGGTCTCAACTAATGAAAAACTGTTTTTT. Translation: CASSLRPVSTNEKLFF.

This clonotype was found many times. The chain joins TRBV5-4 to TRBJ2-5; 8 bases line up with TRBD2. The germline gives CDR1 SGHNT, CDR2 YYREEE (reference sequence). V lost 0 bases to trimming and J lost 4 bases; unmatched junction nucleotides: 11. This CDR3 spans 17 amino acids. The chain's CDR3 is CASSLVLAGPRVETQYF. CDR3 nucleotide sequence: TGTGCCAGCAGCTTGGTCCTAGCGGGTCCCCGGGTAGAGACCCAGTACTTC.

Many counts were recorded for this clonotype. CDR3 region: CASSLGRTSGSSEQYF. DNA of the CDR3: TGTGCCAGCAGCCTAGGGAGGACTAGCGGGAGTAGCGAGCAGTACTTC. The J gene is TRBJ2-7, the V gene TRBV7-9, with TRBD2 matching over 13 bases. The V and J ends lost 5 bases and 6 bases, in that order; junction bases with no gene match: 10. Germline V gene lookup returns CDR1 SEHNR and CDR2 FQNEAQ (reference sequence). The CDR3 length is 16 residues.

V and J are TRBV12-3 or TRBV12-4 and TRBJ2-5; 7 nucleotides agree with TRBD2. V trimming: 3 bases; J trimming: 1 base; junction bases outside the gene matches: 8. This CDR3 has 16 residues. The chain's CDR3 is CASSFGAGVSQETQYF. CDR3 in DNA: TGTGCCAGCAGTTTCGGGGCGGGAGTCAGCCAAGAGACCCAGTACTTC.

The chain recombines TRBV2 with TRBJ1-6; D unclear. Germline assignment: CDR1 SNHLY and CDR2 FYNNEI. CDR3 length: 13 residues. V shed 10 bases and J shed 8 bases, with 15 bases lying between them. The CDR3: CATVLRVYSPLHF. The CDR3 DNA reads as TGTGCCACCGTGCTAAGGGTTTATTCACCCCTCCACTTT.

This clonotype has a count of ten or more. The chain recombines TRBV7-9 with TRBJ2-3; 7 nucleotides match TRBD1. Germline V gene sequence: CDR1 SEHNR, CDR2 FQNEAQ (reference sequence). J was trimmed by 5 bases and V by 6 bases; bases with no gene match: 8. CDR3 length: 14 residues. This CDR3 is CASRQKQGVDTQYF. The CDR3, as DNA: TGTGCCAGCAGACAGAAGCAGGGGGTAGATACGCAGTATTTT.

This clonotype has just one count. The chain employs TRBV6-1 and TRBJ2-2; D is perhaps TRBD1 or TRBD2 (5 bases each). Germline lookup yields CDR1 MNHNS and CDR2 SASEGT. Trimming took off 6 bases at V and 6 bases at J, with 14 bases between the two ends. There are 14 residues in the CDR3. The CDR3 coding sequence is TGTGCCAGCAGGGGGACCCTTATGGCCGGGGAGCTGTTTTTT. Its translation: CASRGTLMAGELFF.

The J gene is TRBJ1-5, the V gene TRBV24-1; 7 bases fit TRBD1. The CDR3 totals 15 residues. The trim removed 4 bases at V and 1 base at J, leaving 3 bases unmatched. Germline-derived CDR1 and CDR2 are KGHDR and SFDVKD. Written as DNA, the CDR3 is TGTGCCACCAGTGAGACAGGGTTGAGCAATCAGCCCCAGCATTTT. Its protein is CATSETGLSNQPQHF.

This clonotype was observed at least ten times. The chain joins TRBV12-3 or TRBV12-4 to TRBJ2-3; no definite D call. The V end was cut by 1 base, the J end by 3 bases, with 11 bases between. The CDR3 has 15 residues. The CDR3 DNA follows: TGTGCCAGCAGTTTAGTTCAACTGCCGACAGATACGCAGTATTTT. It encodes CASSLVQLPTDTQYF.

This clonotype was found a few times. As DNA, the CDR3 is TGTGCCAGCAGTTTAGACGTGGGGACGCAGTATTTT. Amino acids: CASSLDVGTQYF. J is TRBJ2-3 and V is TRBV12-3 or TRBV12-4; D ambiguous. Deletions cut 1 base from V and 9 bases from J, with 8 bases between. The CDR3 runs to 12 residues.

CDR3: CSGGGDQYSYEQYF. The CDR3 nucleotides are TGCAGCGGGGGTGGGGACCAGTACTCCTACGAGCAGTACTTC. The V and J genes are TRBV29-1 and TRBJ2-7; TRBD1 or TRBD2 may be the D gene (5 bases each). The V gene's germline CDR1 is SQVTM and CDR2 ANQGSEA. The V end was cut by 7 bases, the J end by 0 bases, with 16 bases between. The CDR3 is made up of 14 amino acids.

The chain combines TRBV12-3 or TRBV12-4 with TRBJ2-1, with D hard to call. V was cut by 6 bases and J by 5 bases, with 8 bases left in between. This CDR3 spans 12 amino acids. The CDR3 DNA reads TGTGCCAGCAGGAGACGAGACAATGAGCAGTTCTTC. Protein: CASRRRDNEQFF.

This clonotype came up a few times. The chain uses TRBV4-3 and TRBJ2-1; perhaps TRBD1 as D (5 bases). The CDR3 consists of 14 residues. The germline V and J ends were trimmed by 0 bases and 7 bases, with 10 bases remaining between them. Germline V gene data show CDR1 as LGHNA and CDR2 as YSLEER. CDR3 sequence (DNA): TGCGCCAGCAGCCAAGAGCACAGGATAAATGAGCAGTTCTTC. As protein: CASSQEHRINEQFF.

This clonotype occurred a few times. In DNA form, the CDR3 reads TGTGCCAGCAGTTTGGAAAAGCAGTTCTTC. Translation gives CASSLEKQFF. This chain links TRBV12-3 or TRBV12-4 with TRBJ2-1, with unresolved D. The CDR3 is made up of 10 amino acids. V was shortened by 3 bases and J by 11 bases, with 5 bases between the two germline ends.

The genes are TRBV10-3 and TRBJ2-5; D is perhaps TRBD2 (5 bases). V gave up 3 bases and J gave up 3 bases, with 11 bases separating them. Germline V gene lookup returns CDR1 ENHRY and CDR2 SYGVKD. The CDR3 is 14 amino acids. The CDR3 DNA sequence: TGTGCCATCAGTGATCGGACTGCGGAAGAGACCCAGTACTTC. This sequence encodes CAISDRTAEETQYF.